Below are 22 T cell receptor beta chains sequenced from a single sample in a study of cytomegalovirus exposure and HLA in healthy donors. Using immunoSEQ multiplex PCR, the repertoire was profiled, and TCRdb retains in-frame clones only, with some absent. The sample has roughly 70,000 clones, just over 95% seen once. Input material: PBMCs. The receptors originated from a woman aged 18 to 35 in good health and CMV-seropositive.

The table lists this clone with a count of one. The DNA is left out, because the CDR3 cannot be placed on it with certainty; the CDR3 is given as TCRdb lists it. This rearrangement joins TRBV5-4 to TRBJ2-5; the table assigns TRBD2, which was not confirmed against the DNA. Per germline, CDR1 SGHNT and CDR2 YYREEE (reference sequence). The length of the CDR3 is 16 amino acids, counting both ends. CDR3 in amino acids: CASSRTSGSFLETQYF.

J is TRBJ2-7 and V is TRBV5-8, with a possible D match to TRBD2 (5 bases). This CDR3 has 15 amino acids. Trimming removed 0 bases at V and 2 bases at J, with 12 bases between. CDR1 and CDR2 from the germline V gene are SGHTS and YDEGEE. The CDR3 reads CASSLVRASAYEQYF. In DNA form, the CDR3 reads TGTGCCAGCAGCTTGGTGAGGGCTTCGGCCTACGAGCAGTACTTC. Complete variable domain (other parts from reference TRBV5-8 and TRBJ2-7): EAGVTQSPTHLIKTRGQQATLRCSPISGHTSVYWYQQALGLGLQFLLWYDEGEERNRGNFPPRFSGRQFPNYSSELNVNALELEDSALYLCASSLVRASAYEQYFGPGTRLTVT.

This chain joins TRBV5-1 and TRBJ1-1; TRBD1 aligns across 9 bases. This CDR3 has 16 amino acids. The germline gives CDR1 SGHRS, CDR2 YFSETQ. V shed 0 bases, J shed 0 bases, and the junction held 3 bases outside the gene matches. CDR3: CASSLAGQGLNTEAFF. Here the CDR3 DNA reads TGCGCCAGCAGCTTGGCCGGACAGGGGCTGAACACTGAAGCTTTCTTT.

CDR3 in DNA: TGTGCCAGCAGAGAAGACGGAGACTATGGCTACACCTTC. Its translation is CASREDGDYGYTF. The chain couples TRBV7-2 to TRBJ1-2, with unresolved D. The CDR3 runs to 13 residues. Trimming pared 6 bases from V and 3 bases from J, leaving 11 bases between. Germline lookup yields CDR1 SGHTA and CDR2 FQGNSA. Looking up the rest from reference TRBV7-2 and TRBJ1-2 gives the full variable domain: GAGVSQSPSNKVTEKGKDVELRCDPISGHTALYWYRQSLGQGLEFLIYFQGNSAPDKSGLPSDRFSAERTGGSVSTLTIQRTQQEDSAVYLCASREDGDYGYTFGSGTRLTVV.

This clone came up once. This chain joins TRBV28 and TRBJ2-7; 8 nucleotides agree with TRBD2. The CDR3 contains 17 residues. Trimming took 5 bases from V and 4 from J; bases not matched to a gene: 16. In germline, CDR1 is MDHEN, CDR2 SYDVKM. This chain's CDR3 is CASSGSTSGRLPYEQYF. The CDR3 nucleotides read TGTGCCAGCAGTGGTTCGACAAGCGGGAGACTCCCTTACGAGCAGTACTTC.

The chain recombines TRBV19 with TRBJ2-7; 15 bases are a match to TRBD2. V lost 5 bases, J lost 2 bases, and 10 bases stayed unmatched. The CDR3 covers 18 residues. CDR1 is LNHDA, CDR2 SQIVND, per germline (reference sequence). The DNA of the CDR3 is TGTGCCAGTAGTCGCTGGACTAGCGGGAGGGCCTTAGCCTACGAGCAGTACTTC. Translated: CASSRWTSGRALAYEQYF. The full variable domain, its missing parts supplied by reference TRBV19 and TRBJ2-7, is DGGITQSPKYLFRKEGQNVTLSCEQNLNHDAMYWYRQDPGQGLRLIYYSQIVNDFQKGDIAEGYSVSREKKESFPLTVTSAQKNPTAFYLCASSRWTSGRALAYEQYFGPGTRLTVT.

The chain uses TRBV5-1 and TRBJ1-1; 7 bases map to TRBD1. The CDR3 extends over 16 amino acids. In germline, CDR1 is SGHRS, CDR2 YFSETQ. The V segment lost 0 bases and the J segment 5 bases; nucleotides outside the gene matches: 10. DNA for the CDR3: TGCGCCAGCAGCTTGGCAGGAGGGGGCGGGCATACTGAAGCTTTCTTT. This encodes CASSLAGGGGHTEAFF.

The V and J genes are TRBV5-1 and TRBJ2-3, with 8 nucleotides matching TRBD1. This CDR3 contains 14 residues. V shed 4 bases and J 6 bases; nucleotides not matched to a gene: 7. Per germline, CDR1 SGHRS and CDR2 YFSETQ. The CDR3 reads CASSEWTGSDTQYF. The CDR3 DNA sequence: TGCGCCAGCAGCGAATGGACAGGGAGTGATACGCAGTATTTT.

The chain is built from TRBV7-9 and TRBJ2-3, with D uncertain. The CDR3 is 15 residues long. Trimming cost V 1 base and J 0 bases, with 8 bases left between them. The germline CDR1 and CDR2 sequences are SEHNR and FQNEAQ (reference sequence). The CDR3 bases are TGTGCCAGCAGCTTAGACAGAACTAGCACAGATACGCAGTATTTT. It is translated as CASSLDRTSTDTQYF. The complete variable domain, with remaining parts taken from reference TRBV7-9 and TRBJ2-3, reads DTGVSQNPRHKITKRGQNVTFRCDPISEHNRLYWYRQTLGQGPEFLTYFQNEAQLEKSRLLSDRFSAERPKGSFSTLEIQRTEQGDSAMYLCASSLDRTSTDTQYFGPGTRLTVL.

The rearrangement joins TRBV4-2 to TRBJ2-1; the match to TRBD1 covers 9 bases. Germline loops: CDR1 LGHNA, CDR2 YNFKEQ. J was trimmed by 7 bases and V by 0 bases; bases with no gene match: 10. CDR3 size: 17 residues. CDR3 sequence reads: CASSQEYRGQGRNEQFF. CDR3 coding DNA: TGTGCCAGCAGCCAAGAATACCGGGGACAGGGCAGGAATGAGCAGTTCTTC.

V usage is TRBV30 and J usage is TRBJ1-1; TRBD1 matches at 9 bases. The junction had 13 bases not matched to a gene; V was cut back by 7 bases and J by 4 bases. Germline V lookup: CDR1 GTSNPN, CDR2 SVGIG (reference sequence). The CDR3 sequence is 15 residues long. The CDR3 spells CALKGPGQGGTEAFF. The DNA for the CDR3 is TGTGCCTTAAAGGGGCCGGGACAGGGAGGCACTGAAGCTTTCTTT.

CDR3 DNA: TGCGCCAGCAGCCCCGGCCCCGCTCGGGGGGTTTTTGGAAACACCATATATTTT. This gives the protein CASSPGPARGVFGNTIYF. The gene calls are TRBV4-1 and TRBJ1-3; weak D call: TRBD1 (5 bases). Germline CDR1 MGHRA, CDR2 YSYEKL. The CDR3 sequence is 18 residues long. V gave up 4 bases and J gave up 3 bases, with 22 bases separating them.

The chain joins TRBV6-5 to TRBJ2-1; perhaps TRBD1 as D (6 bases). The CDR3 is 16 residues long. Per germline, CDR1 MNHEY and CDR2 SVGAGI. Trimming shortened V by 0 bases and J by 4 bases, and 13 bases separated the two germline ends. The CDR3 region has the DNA TGTGCCAGCAGTTACTCCGTCTCAGGGGCGTACAATGAGCAGTTCTTC. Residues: CASSYSVSGAYNEQFF.

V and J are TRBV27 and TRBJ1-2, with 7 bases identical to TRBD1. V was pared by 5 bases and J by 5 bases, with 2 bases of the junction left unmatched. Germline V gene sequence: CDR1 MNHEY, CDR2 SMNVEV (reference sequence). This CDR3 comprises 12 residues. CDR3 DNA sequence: TGTGCCAGCAGTGGGACAGATTATGGCTACACCTTC. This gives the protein CASSGTDYGYTF.

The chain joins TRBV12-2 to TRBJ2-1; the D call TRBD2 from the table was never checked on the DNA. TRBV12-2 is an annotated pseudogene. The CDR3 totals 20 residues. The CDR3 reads CASRLLGTSGYPGSYNEQFF. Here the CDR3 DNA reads TGTGCAAGTCGCCTTCTCGGGACTAGCGGCTACCCTGGATCCTACAATGAGCAGTTCTTC.

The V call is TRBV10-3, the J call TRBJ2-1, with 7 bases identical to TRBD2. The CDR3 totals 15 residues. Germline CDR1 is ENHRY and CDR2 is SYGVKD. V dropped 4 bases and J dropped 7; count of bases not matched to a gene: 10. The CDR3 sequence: CAISGGGLSGNEQFF. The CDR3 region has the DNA TGTGCCATCAGTGGGGGAGGACTTAGCGGGAATGAGCAGTTCTTC.

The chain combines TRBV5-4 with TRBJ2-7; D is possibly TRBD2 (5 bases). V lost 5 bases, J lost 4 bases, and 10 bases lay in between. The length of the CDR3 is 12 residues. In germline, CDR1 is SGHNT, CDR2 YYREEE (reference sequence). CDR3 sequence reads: CASRKSGYEQYF. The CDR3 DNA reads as TGTGCCAGCAGGAAGAGCGGATACGAGCAGTACTTC.

In DNA form, the CDR3 reads TGTGCCAGCAGCTCCCGAGCATTGACTACCCAAGAGACCCAGTACTTC. Translating gives CASSSRALTTQETQYF. The chain uses TRBV13 and TRBJ2-5, with D tentatively TRBD2 (5 bases). The germline gives CDR1 PRHDT, CDR2 FYEKMQ (reference sequence). There are 16 residues in the CDR3. V lost 4 bases and J 1 base, leaving 16 bases between the germline ends.

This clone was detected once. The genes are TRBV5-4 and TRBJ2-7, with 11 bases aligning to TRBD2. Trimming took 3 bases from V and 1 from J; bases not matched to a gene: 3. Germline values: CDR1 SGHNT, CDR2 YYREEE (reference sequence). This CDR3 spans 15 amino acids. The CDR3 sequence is CASSSSGRLSYEQYF. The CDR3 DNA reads TGTGCCAGCAGCTCTAGCGGGAGGTTGTCCTACGAGCAGTACTTC.

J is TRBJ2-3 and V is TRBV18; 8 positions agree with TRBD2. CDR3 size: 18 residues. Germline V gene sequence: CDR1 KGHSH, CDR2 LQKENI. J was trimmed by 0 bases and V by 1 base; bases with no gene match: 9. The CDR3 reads CASSPLPAGAPSTDTQYF. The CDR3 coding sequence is TGTGCCAGCTCACCACTCCCAGCGGGGGCGCCTAGCACAGATACGCAGTATTTT.

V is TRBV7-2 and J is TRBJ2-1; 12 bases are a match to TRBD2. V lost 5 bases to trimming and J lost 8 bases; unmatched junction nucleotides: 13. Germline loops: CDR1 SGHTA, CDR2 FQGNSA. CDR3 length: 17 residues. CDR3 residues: CASSPGGLAGGRDEQFF. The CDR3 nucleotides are TGTGCCAGCAGCCCTGGGGGGCTAGCGGGAGGGCGGGATGAGCAGTTCTTC.

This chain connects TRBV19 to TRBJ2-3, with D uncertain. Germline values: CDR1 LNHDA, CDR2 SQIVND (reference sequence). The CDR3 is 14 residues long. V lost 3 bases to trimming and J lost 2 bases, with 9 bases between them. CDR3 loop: CASSIQWPTDTQYF. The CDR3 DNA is TGTGCCAGTAGTATCCAGTGGCCCACAGATACGCAGTATTTT. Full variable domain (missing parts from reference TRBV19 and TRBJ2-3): DGGITQSPKYLFRKEGQNVTLSCEQNLNHDAMYWYRQDPGQGLRLIYYSQIVNDFQKGDIAEGYSVSREKKESFPLTVTSAQKNPTAFYLCASSIQWPTDTQYFGPGTRLTVL.